Reported below is one T cell receptor (beta chain). The antigen remains unidentified. The entry originates in a study of T cells after posttransplantation cyclophosphamide. The V segment lost 1 base and the J segment 0 bases; nucleotides outside the gene matches: 11. Germline loops: CDR1 MGHRA, CDR2 YSYEKL. The CDR3 consists of 18 residues. The study, taken as a whole, reports: Later blood repertoires were often dominated by clones from the donor CD8+ memory compartment. TRB clonality was highly associated with recipient CMV seropositivity and reactivation.

Here immunoSEQ multiplex PCR was the method, and the copy in TCRdb shows in-frame clones only, minus some. The profile shows roughly 70,000 clones, 90% to 95% of them singletons. The gene calls are TRBV4-1 and TRBJ1-2; 7 nucleotides agree with TRBD1. The sequencing sample was made of PBMCs. The sequence came from a young woman in good health and a related stem cell transplant donor. The CDR3: CASSQGATGKSSNYGYTF. Written as DNA, the CDR3 is TGCGCCAGCAGCCAAGGGGCGACAGGGAAATCGTCTAACTATGGCTACACCTTC.